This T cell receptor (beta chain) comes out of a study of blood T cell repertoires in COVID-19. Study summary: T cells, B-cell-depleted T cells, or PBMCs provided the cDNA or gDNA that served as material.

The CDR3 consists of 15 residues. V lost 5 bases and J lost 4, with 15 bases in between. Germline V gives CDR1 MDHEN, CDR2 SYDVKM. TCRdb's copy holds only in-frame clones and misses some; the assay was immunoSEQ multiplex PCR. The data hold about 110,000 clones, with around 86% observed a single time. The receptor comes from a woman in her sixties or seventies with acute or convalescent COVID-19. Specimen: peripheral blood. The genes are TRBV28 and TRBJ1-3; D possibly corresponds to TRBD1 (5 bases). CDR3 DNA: TGTGCCAGCAGTACATCAGGGTTCAGCGGAAACACCATATATTTT. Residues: CASSTSGFSGNTIYF.